Listed below are T cell receptor beta chains from one sample, sequenced in a study of blood T cell repertoires in COVID-19. Method: immunoSEQ multiplex PCR; TCRdb's copy keeps in-frame clones and lacks some. The data hold roughly 250,000 clones, with around 89% observed a single time. Source material: PBMCs or T cells enriched from blood (not recorded which). The receptors stem from a woman aged 40 to 49 with acute COVID-19. CDR3s include the opening cysteine and the closing phenylalanine or tryptophan. Fields, in order: V gene, D gene, CDR3 length, J gene, CDR3 protein, CDR3 DNA. A D gene is named only where the DNA matches it firmly.

v_call: TRBV7-9
d_call: TRBD1
cdr3_length: 13
j_call: TRBJ1-2
cdr3_aa: CASSPGQGSGYTF
cdr3_nt: TGTGCCAGCAGCCCCGGACAGGGTAGCGGCTACACCTTC

v_call: TRBV9
d_call: TRBD2
cdr3_length: 17
j_call: TRBJ2-1
cdr3_aa: CASSAGRTSVRYNEQFF
cdr3_nt: TGTGCCAGCAGCGCGGGGCGGACTAGCGTCCGTTACAATGAGCAGTTCTTC

v_call: TRBV3-1/TRBV3-2
d_call: -
cdr3_length: 12
j_call: TRBJ2-2
cdr3_aa: CASSLPLGELFF
cdr3_nt: TGTGCCAGCAGCCTCCCCCTAGGGGAGCTGTTTTTT

v_call: TRBV7-6
d_call: -
cdr3_length: 15
j_call: TRBJ1-1
cdr3_aa: CASSLNFAMNTEAFF
cdr3_nt: TGTGCCAGCAGCTTGAACTTCGCTATGAACACTGAAGCTTTCTTT

v_call: TRBV12-3/TRBV12-4
d_call: -
cdr3_length: 13
j_call: TRBJ2-1
cdr3_aa: CASSLEQYNEQFF
cdr3_nt: TGTGCCAGCAGTTTAGAACAGTACAATGAGCAGTTCTTC

v_call: TRBV30
d_call: -
cdr3_length: 13
j_call: TRBJ1-1
cdr3_aa: CAWSGGGSGEAFF
cdr3_nt: TGTGCCTGGAGCGGGGGAGGGTCCGGCGAAGCTTTCTTT

v_call: TRBV3-1/TRBV3-2
d_call: -
cdr3_length: 14
j_call: TRBJ1-6
cdr3_aa: CASSQAVGGSPLHF
cdr3_nt: TGTGCCAGCAGCCAAGCCGTTGGCGGCTCACCCCTCCACTTT

v_call: TRBV4-3
d_call: -
cdr3_length: 16
j_call: TRBJ2-3
cdr3_aa: CASSQDSSWNADTQYF
cdr3_nt: TGCGCCAGCAGCCAAGATAGTAGCTGGAACGCAGATACGCAGTATTTT

v_call: TRBV27
d_call: TRBD1
cdr3_length: 16
j_call: TRBJ2-2
cdr3_aa: CASSLRGTGMFGELFF
cdr3_nt: TGTGCCAGCAGTCTCCGGGGGACAGGGATGTTCGGGGAGCTGTTTTTT

v_call: TRBV5-5
d_call: -
cdr3_length: 16
j_call: TRBJ1-5
cdr3_aa: CASSLVGGRSNQPQHF
cdr3_nt: TGTGCCAGCAGCTTGGTAGGAGGTAGGAGCAATCAGCCCCAGCATTTT

v_call: TRBV5-1
d_call: -
cdr3_length: 15
j_call: TRBJ1-2
cdr3_aa: CASSRSPGTPYGYTF
cdr3_nt: TGCGCCAGCAGCAGATCACCCGGGACACCATATGGCTACACCTTC

v_call: TRBV28
d_call: -
cdr3_length: 13
j_call: TRBJ2-7
cdr3_aa: CASSRGWSYEQYF
cdr3_nt: TGTGCCAGCAGTAGGGGTTGGTCCTACGAGCAGTACTTC

v_call: TRBV27
d_call: -
cdr3_length: 13
j_call: TRBJ2-3
cdr3_aa: CASSLQITDTQYF
cdr3_nt: TGTGCCAGCAGTTTACAAATCACAGATACGCAGTATTTT

v_call: TRBV29-1
d_call: -
cdr3_length: 13
j_call: TRBJ1-1
cdr3_aa: CSAEKQGLSEAFF
cdr3_nt: TGCAGCGCTGAAAAACAGGGATTATCTGAAGCTTTCTTT